The 17 T cell receptor beta chains below all came from one sample that was sequenced in a study of technical replicates of blood from a few donors. TCRdb keeps only in-frame clones here, not all; method: immunoSEQ multiplex PCR. Of roughly 80,000 clones listed, over 90% are singletons. The sequenced sample consisted of T cells isolated from PBMCs. The receptors originated from a human donor in good health.

This chain connects TRBV27 to TRBJ1-2, with 7 positions matching TRBD1. The CDR3 has 20 residues. The V gene end was trimmed by 0 bases and the J gene end by 0 bases; junction bases not matched to a gene: 16. Germline loops: CDR1 MNHEY, CDR2 SMNVEV (reference sequence). The CDR3 coding sequence is TGTGCCAGCAGTTTATCAGAATTCGACAGGGAGCTTGAAGCTAACTATGGCTACACCTTC. It is translated as CASSLSEFDRELEANYGYTF.

This clone was detected only once. The chain recombines TRBV19 with TRBJ1-5; D uncertain. Germline values: CDR1 LNHDA, CDR2 SQIVND (reference sequence). The germline V and J ends were trimmed by 5 bases and 3 bases, with 14 bases remaining between them. The CDR3 loop spans 15 amino acids. The CDR3 here is CASSSYTVVNQPQHF. In DNA, the CDR3 is TGTGCCAGTAGTTCGTACACCGTCGTCAATCAGCCCCAGCATTTT.

This clone was seen once. The CDR3 nucleotides are TGTGCCAGCAGGCAAGACAGGTCCAGAACAGATACGCAGTATTTT. Translated: CASRQDRSRTDTQYF. The chain is built from TRBV6-1 and TRBJ2-3, with D possibly TRBD1 on 6 matching bases. Trimming shortened V by 6 bases and J by 3 bases, and 16 bases separated the two germline ends. From germline, CDR1 is MNHNS and CDR2 SASEGT. The CDR3 covers 15 residues.

The genes are TRBV25-1 and TRBJ2-1; D remains unclear. The V end was cut by 4 bases, the J end by 0 bases, with 7 bases between. CDR1 and CDR2 (germline): MGHDK, SYGVNS. The CDR3 loop spans 14 amino acids. CDR3 bases: TGTGCCAGCAGTGGCGGAGACTCCTACAATGAGCAGTTCTTC. The encoded protein is CASSGGDSYNEQFF. The variable domain in full, completed from reference TRBV25-1 and TRBJ2-1, reads EADIYQTPRYLVIGTGKKITLECSQTMGHDKMYWYQQDPGMELHLIHYSYGVNSTEKGDLSSESTVSRIRTEHFPLTLESARPSHTSQYLCASSGGDSYNEQFFGPGTRLTVL.

V is TRBV28 and J is TRBJ2-1, with 11 bases fitting TRBD1. Per the germline V gene, CDR1 is MDHEN and CDR2 is SYDVKM. With V trimmed by 4 bases and J by 8 bases, 10 bases remained unmatched. CDR3 length: 16 residues. Written as DNA, the CDR3 is TGTGCCAGCAGTTCGGGGCGGGACAGGGGGTTGGATGAGCAGTTCTTC. This translates into CASSSGRDRGLDEQFF.

This chain uses TRBV9 with TRBJ1-3, with D perhaps TRBD1 (6 bases). The CDR3 sequence is 14 residues long. V lost 3 bases and J 3 bases, leaving 10 bases between the germline ends. The V gene's germline CDR1 is SGDLS and CDR2 YYNGEE. The CDR3 region has the DNA TGTGCCAGCAGCGACAGGGCAGGTGGAAACACCATATATTTT. Translating gives CASSDRAGGNTIYF. The full variable domain, with the rest looked up from reference TRBV9 and TRBJ1-3, is DSGVTQTPKHLITATGQRVTLRCSPRSGDLSVYWYQQSLDQGLQFLIQYYNGEERAKGNILERFSAQQFPDLHSELNLSSLELGDSALYFCASSDRAGGNTIYFGEGSWLTVV.

The V and J genes are TRBV4-1 and TRBJ2-7; TRBD1 matches at 12 bases. The germline V gene has CDR1 MGHRA and CDR2 YSYEKL. The CDR3 spans 16 residues. Trimming at V came to 1 base and at J to 4 bases, leaving 5 bases not matched to a gene. The CDR3 sequence: CASSQVGTGGLYEQYF. DNA of the CDR3: TGCGCCAGCAGCCAAGTGGGGACAGGGGGCCTTTACGAGCAGTACTTC.

The V call is TRBV28, the J call TRBJ1-2; D gene uncertain. V was pared by 3 bases and J by 1 base, with 6 bases between. This CDR3 contains 13 residues. In germline, CDR1 is MDHEN, CDR2 SYDVKM. CDR3 nucleotides: TGTGCCAGCAGTTTGGTCGGTAACTATGGCTACACCTTC. The encoded protein is CASSLVGNYGYTF.

V is TRBV6-5 and J is TRBJ1-1; D uncertain. The germline V and J ends were trimmed by 0 bases and 5 bases, with 10 bases remaining between them. From germline, CDR1 is MNHEY and CDR2 SVGAGI. The CDR3 runs to 14 residues. Here the CDR3 DNA reads TGTGCCAGCAGTTACTCTAGAGGACTGACTGAAGCTTTCTTT. This encodes CASSYSRGLTEAFF.

This clone has just one count. This chain joins TRBV7-9 and TRBJ2-2, with 8 positions matching TRBD1. The V and J ends lost 7 bases and 4 bases, in that order; junction bases with no gene match: 5. CDR1 and CDR2 (germline): SEHNR, FQNEAQ (reference sequence). The CDR3 runs to 14 residues. The CDR3 DNA is TGTGCCAGCACCTTTGACAGGGGCACCGGGGAGCTGTTTTTT. This translates into CASTFDRGTGELFF.

This clone was observed a single time. V usage is TRBV4-1 and J usage is TRBJ1-1, with TRBD1 matching 7 bases. CDR1 and CDR2 (germline): MGHRA, YSYEKL. The V segment lost 4 bases and the J segment 3 bases; nucleotides outside the gene matches: 17. This CDR3 has 18 residues. CDR3 DNA sequence: TGCGCCAGCAGCCCCCTTCTTCCCAGACAGGGTAGGGACACTGAAGCTTTCTTT. Its protein is CASSPLLPRQGRDTEAFF.

This clone was detected only once. The chain joins TRBV6-1 to TRBJ1-4, with D tentatively TRBD1 (5 bases). Germline-derived CDR1 and CDR2 are MNHNS and SASEGT. The germline V and J ends were trimmed by 6 bases and 8 bases, with 13 bases remaining between them. This CDR3 has 13 amino acids. The CDR3 protein is CASREPRGEKLFF. CDR3 sequence (DNA): TGTGCCAGCAGGGAGCCAAGGGGAGAAAAACTGTTTTTT.

A single count supports this clone. The V gene is TRBV5-6, the J gene TRBJ1-3; TRBD1 agrees at 7 bases. CDR1 is SGHDT and CDR2 is YYEEEE in the germline V gene. The J segment lost 4 bases and the V segment lost 0 bases, leaving 7 bases of the junction unmatched. This CDR3 is 16 amino acids long. The CDR3 DNA reads TGTGCCAGCAGCTTGGCGGGCAGGGGGGTCGGAAACACCATATATTTT. The encoded protein is CASSLAGRGVGNTIYF.

The rearrangement uses TRBV12-5 and TRBJ2-1; 8 bases align to TRBD1. In germline, CDR1 is LGHNT, CDR2 FRNRAP. The CDR3 extends over 16 amino acids. Unmatched junction bases numbered 5, after V lost 1 base and J lost 3 bases. CDR3 DNA: TGTGCTAGTGGTTTGGACGGGACAGGACTCTACAATGAGCAGTTCTTC. Protein product: CASGLDGTGLYNEQFF.

V gene TRBV6-1 combines with J gene TRBJ1-4; 8 bases are a match to TRBD1. Germline CDR1 MNHNS, CDR2 SASEGT. With V trimmed by 6 bases and J by 5 bases, 8 bases remained unmatched. The CDR3 is 15 amino acids. The CDR3 DNA reads TGTGCCAGCAGATCCTGGACAGGGAACAATGAAAAACTGTTTTTT. Protein sequence: CASRSWTGNNEKLFF.

The chain employs TRBV25-1 and TRBJ2-1, with D possibly being TRBD2 (5 bases). V lost 6 bases to trimming and J lost 9 bases, with 18 bases between them. The germline gives CDR1 MGHDK, CDR2 SYGVNS. The CDR3 totals 14 residues. For the CDR3, the DNA is TGTGCCAGCAGAATGCTGGGGAGTGAGGGTGAGCAGTTCTTC. This codes for CASRMLGSEGEQFF. Based on the CDR3 plus reference TRBV25-1 and TRBJ2-1, the full variable domain is EADIYQTPRYLVIGTGKKITLECSQTMGHDKMYWYQQDPGMELHLIHYSYGVNSTEKGDLSSESTVSRIRTEHFPLTLESARPSHTSQYLCASRMLGSEGEQFFGPGTRLTVL.

This clone was counted a single time. The chain joins TRBV19 to TRBJ1-2, with D tentatively TRBD1 (6 bases). This CDR3 contains 11 residues. Trimming cost V 3 bases and J 8 bases, with 7 bases left between them. CDR1 and CDR2 (germline): LNHDA, SQIVND (reference sequence). CDR3 sequence: CASSIGGGYTF. In DNA form, the CDR3 reads TGTGCCAGTAGTATTGGGGGCGGCTACACCTTC.